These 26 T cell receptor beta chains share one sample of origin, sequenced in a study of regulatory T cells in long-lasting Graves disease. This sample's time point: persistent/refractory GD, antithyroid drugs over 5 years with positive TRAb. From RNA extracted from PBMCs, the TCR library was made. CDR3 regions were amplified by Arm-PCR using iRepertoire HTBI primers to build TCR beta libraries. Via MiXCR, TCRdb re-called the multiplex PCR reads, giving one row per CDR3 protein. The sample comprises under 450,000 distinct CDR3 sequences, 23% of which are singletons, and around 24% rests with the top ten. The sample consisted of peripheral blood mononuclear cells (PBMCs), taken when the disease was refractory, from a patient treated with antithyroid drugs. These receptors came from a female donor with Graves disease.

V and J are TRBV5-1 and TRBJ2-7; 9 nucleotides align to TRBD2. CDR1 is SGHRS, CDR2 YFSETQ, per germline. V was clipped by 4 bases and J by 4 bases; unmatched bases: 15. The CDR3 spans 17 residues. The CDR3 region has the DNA TGCGCCAGCAGCAGCCTGACCAGCGGGAGGCCCCCGTACGAGCAGTACTTC. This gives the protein CASSSLTSGRPPYEQYF.

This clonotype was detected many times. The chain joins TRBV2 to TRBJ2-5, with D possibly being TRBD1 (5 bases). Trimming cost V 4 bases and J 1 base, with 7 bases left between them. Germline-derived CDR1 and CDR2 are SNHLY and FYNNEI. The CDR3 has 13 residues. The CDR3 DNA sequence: TGTGCCAGCAGTGGGGGCGGCCAAGAGACCCAGTACTTC. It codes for CASSGGGQETQYF.

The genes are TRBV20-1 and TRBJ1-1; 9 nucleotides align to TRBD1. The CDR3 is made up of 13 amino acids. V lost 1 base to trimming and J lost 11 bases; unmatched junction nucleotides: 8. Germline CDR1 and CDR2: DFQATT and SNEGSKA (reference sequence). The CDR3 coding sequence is TGCAGTGCTAGAGGGGTGTCCGGGACAGGGGCTTTCTTT. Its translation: CSARGVSGTGAFF.

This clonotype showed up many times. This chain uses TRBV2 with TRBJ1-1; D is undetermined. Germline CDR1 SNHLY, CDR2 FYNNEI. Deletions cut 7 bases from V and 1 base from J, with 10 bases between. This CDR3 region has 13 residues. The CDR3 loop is CASTTQSNTEAFF. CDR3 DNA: TGTGCCAGCACCACACAGTCGAACACTGAAGCTTTCTTT.

The CDR3 nucleotides are TGTGCCTCCGGGCCGGACCTCGGACAGTACTTC. Translating it yields CASGPDLGQYF. This chain links TRBV10-3 with TRBJ2-7; D gene ambiguous. The V gene lost 11 bases and the J gene lost 10 bases, with 18 bases spanning the gap. There are 11 residues in the CDR3. Germline V gene sequence: CDR1 ENHRY, CDR2 SYGVKD.

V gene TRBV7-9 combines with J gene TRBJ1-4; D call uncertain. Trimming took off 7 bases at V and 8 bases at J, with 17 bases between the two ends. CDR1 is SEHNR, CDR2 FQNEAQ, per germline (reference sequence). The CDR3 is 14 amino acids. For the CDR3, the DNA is TGTGCCAGCACCTCAGGAGGGTCGGGAGAAAAACTGTTTTTT. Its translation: CASTSGGSGEKLFF.

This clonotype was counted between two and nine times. CDR3 amino acids: CASSVYEYEQYF. In DNA form, the CDR3 reads TGTGCCAGCAGTGTGTATGAATACGAGCAGTACTTC. The V call is TRBV2, the J call TRBJ2-7; unclear D gene. In germline, CDR1 is SNHLY, CDR2 FYNNEI. The CDR3 sequence is 12 residues long. V was shortened by 4 bases and J by 4 bases, with 8 bases between the two germline ends.

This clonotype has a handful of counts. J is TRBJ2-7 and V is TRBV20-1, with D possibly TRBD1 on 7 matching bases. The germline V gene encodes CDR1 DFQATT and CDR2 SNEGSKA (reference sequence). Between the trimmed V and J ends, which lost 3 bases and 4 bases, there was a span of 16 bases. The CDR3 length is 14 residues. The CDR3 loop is CSASQGPGGYEQYF. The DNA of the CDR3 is TGCAGTGCTAGCCAGGGGCCAGGGGGGTACGAGCAGTACTTC.

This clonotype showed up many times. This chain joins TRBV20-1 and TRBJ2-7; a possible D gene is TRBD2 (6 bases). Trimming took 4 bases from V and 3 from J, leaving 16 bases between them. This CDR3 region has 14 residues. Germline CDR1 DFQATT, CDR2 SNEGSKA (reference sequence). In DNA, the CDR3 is TGCAGTGCTAAGGGTAGCGGCCTTCGCTACGAGCAGTACTTC. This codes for CSAKGSGLRYEQYF.

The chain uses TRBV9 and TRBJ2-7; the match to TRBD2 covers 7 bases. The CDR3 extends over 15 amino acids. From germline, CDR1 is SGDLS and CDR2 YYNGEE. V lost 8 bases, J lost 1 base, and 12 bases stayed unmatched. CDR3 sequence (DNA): TGTGCCAGTGGGAGTGGGGGGGTTTCTTCCTACGAGCAGTACTTC. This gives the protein CASGSGGVSSYEQYF.

CDR3 sequence (DNA): TGTGCCAGCAGTCCCGTAGGAAGCACAGATACGCAGTATTTT. Encoded protein: CASSPVGSTDTQYF. The J gene is TRBJ2-3, the V gene TRBV28; D not resolved. CDR1 and CDR2 (germline): MDHEN, SYDVKM. The CDR3 runs to 14 residues. The germline V and J ends were trimmed by 5 bases and 0 bases, with 9 bases remaining between them.

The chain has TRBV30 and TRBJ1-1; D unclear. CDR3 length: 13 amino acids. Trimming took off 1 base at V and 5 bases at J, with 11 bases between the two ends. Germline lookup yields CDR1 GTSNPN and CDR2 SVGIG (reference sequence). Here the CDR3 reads CAWSGGVWTEAFF. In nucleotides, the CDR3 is TGTGCCTGGAGTGGGGGTGTGTGGACTGAAGCTTTCTTT.

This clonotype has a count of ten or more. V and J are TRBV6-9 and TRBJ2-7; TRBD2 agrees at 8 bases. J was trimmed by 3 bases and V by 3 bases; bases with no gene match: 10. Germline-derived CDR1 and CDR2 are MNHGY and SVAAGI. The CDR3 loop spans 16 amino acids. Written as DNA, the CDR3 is TGTGCCAGCAGTTACTTTGCGGGAGGTATCAGCTACGAGCAGTACTTC. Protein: CASSYFAGGISYEQYF.

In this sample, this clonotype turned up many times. The CDR3 DNA reads TGTGCCAGCAGTGCTACAGGGAGGGGTGAAGCTTTCTTT. Protein sequence: CASSATGRGEAFF. The rearrangement uses TRBV2 and TRBJ1-1, with D perhaps matching TRBD1 (6 bases). CDR3 length: 13 amino acids. CDR1 and CDR2 (germline): SNHLY, FYNNEI. The V end was cut by 4 bases, the J end by 7 bases, with 13 bases between.

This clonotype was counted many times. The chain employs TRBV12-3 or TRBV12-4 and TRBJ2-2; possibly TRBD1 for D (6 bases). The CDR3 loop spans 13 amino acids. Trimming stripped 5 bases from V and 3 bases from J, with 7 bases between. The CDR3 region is CASSTGYTGELFF. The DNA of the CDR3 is TGTGCCAGCAGTACAGGGTACACCGGGGAGCTGTTTTTT.

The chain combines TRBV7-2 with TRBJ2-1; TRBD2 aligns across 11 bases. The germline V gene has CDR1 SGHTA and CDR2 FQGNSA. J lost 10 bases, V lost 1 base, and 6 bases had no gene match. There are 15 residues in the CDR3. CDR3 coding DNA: TGTGCCAGCAGCTTAGGTCTAGCGGGAGGCGACGAGCAGTTCTTC. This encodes CASSLGLAGGDEQFF.

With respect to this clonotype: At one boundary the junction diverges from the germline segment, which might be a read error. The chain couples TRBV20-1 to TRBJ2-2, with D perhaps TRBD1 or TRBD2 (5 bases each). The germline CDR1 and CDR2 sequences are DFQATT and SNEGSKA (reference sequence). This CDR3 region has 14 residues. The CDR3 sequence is CSARDDGTSGELVF. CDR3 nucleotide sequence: TGCAGTGCTAGAGACGACGGGACGTCCGGGGAGCTGGTTTTT.

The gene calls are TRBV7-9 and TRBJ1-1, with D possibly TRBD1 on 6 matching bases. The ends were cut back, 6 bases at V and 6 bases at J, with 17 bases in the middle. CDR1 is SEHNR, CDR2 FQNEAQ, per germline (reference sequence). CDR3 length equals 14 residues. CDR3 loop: CASRFLNGGAEAFF. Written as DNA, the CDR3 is TGTGCCAGCAGATTTCTAAACGGGGGCGCTGAAGCTTTCTTT.

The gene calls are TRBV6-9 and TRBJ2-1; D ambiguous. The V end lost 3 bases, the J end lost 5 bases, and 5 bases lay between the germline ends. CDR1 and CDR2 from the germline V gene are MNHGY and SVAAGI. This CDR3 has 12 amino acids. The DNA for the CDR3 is TGTGCCAGCAGTTACTGGGACAATGAGCAGTTCTTC. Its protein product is CASSYWDNEQFF.

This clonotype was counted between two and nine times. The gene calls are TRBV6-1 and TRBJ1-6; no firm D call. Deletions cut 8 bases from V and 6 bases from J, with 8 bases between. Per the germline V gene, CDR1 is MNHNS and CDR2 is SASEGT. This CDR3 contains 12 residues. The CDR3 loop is CASRGFNSPLHF. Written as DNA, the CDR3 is TGTGCCAGCCGAGGTTTTAATTCACCCCTCCACTTT.

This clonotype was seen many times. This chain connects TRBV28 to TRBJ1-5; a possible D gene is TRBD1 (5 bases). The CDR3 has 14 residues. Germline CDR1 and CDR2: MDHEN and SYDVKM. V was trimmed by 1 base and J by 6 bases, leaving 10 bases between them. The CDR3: CASSLSGFSQPQHF. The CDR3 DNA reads TGTGCCAGCAGTTTATCAGGGTTTAGTCAGCCCCAGCATTTT.

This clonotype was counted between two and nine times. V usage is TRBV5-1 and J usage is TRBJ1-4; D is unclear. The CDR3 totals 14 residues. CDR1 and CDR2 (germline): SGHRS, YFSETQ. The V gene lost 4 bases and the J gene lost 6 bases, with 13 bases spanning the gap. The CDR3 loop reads CASSPGRSDEKLFF. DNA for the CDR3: TGCGCCAGCAGCCCCGGACGATCGGATGAAAAACTGTTTTTT.

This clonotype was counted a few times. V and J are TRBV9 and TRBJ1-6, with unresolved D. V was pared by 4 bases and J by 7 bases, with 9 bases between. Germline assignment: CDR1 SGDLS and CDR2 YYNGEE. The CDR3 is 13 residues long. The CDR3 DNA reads TGTGCCAGCAGCACCCGACCCAATTCACCCCTCCACTTT. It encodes CASSTRPNSPLHF.

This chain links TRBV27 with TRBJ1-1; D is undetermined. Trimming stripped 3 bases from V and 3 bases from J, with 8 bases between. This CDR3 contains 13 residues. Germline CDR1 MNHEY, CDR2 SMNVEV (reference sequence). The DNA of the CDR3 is TGTGCCAGCAGTTTGACGTTCTACACTGAAGCTTTCTTT. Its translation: CASSLTFYTEAFF.

The CDR3, as DNA: TGTGCCAGCAGCAGGACTAGCGGGTTGAGCTCCTACGAGCAGTACTTC. It is translated as CASSRTSGLSSYEQYF. The chain employs TRBV5-5 and TRBJ2-7; 11 bases match TRBD2. The CDR3 covers 16 residues. In germline, CDR1 is SGHKS, CDR2 YYEKEE (reference sequence). The J segment lost 0 bases and the V segment lost 4 bases, leaving 6 bases of the junction unmatched.

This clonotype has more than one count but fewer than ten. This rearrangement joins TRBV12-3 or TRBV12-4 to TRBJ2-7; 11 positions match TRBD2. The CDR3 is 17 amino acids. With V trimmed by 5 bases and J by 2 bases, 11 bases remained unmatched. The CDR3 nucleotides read TGTGCCAGCAGTATAAAAGGACTAGCGGGCTCTGCCTACGAGCAGTACTTC. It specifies CASSIKGLAGSAYEQYF.